This is a list of T cell receptor beta chains from one sample in a study of blood T cell repertoires in COVID-19. Here immunoSEQ multiplex PCR was the method, and the copy in TCRdb shows in-frame clones only, minus some. Among roughly 240,000 clones listed, roughly 82% were seen once. The sample was peripheral blood. These TCRs come from a woman aged 65 to 85 with acute or convalescent COVID-19. Each CDR3 is given with its conserved first and last residue. Each record gives: CDR3 length, D gene, V gene, clone size, J gene, CDR3 protein, CDR3 DNA. D genes are given only for firm matches. Size is stated for part of the rows, as once, few or many counts, or as a class when the clone is expanded.

length: 16; D: TRBD1; V: TRBV19; size: NA; J: TRBJ2-5; CDR3: CASSGRGQPARETQYF; DNA: TGTGCCAGTAGTGGCCGGGGACAGCCCGCAAGAGAGACCCAGTACTTC
length: 13; D: NA; V: TRBV7-2; size: few; J: TRBJ1-2; CDR3: CASSLGTGRGYTF; DNA: TGTGCCAGCAGCTTAGGAACGGGGAGAGGCTACACCTTC
length: 12; D: NA; V: TRBV3-1/TRBV3-2; size: NA; J: TRBJ1-1; CDR3: CASSRSGWEAFF; DNA: TGTGCCAGCAGCCGCTCGGGGTGGGAAGCTTTCTTT
length: 12; D: NA; V: TRBV7-2; size: NA; J: TRBJ2-1; CDR3: CASSPGALVTFF; DNA: TGTGCCAGCAGCCCAGGGGCCCTGGTTACGTTCTTC
length: 14; D: NA; V: TRBV2; size: NA; J: TRBJ1-2; CDR3: CASSERGFNYGYTF; DNA: TGTGCCAGCAGTGAAAGGGGATTTAACTATGGCTACACCTTC
length: 15; D: NA; V: TRBV4-3; size: NA; J: TRBJ1-1; CDR3: CASSQGDLGDTEAFF; DNA: TGCGCCAGCAGCCAGGGTGATTTAGGGGACACTGAAGCTTTCTTT
length: 13; D: NA; V: TRBV14; size: NA; J: TRBJ1-2; CDR3: CASSQDRNSVYTF; DNA: TGTGCCAGCAGCCAAGATCGAAATTCAGTCTACACCTTC
length: 14; D: NA; V: TRBV19; size: NA; J: TRBJ2-3; CDR3: CASSISGAADTQYF; DNA: TGTGCCAGTAGTATATCAGGGGCCGCAGATACGCAGTATTTT
length: 13; D: NA; V: TRBV6-5; size: NA; J: TRBJ1-1; CDR3: CASSFPWGGEAFF; DNA: TGTGCCAGCAGTTTTCCCTGGGGGGGAGAAGCTTTCTTT
length: 16; D: TRBD1; V: TRBV9; size: once; J: TRBJ1-4; CDR3: CASSVEQGATGEKLFF; DNA: TGTGCCAGCAGCGTAGAACAGGGGGCGACAGGTGAAAAACTGTTTTTT
length: 15; D: NA; V: TRBV7-2; size: NA; J: TRBJ1-2; CDR3: CASSLSGVANYGYTF; DNA: TGTGCCAGCAGCTTATCGGGGGTGGCTAACTATGGCTACACCTTC
length: 13; D: NA; V: TRBV4-3; size: NA; J: TRBJ1-1; CDR3: CASSLLQDTEAFF; DNA: TGCGCCAGCAGCCTCTTACAAGACACTGAAGCTTTCTTT
length: 16; D: TRBD2; V: TRBV18; size: once; J: TRBJ2-2; CDR3: CASSLPRLAVTGELFF; DNA: TGTGCCAGCTCACTACCTAGACTAGCGGTTACCGGGGAGCTGTTTTTT
length: 15; D: TRBD1; V: TRBV19; size: NA; J: TRBJ1-6; CDR3: CATGQGSGGNSPLHF; DNA: TGTGCCACCGGACAGGGATCGGGCGGGAATTCACCCCTCCACTTT
length: 17; D: TRBD2; V: TRBV7-2; size: once; J: TRBJ2-5; CDR3: CASSLGFRAGVKETQYF; DNA: TGTGCCAGCAGCTTAGGGTTCCGGGCGGGGGTAAAAGAGACCCAGTACTTC
length: 12; D: NA; V: TRBV28; size: NA; J: TRBJ2-1; CDR3: CASSFQSNEQFF; DNA: TGTGCCAGCAGTTTCCAGTCCAATGAGCAGTTCTTC
length: 13; D: NA; V: TRBV11-3; size: NA; J: TRBJ2-5; CDR3: CASSLWAGETQYF; DNA: TGTGCCAGCAGCTTATGGGCAGGGGAGACCCAGTACTTC
length: 16; D: TRBD1; V: TRBV27; size: NA; J: TRBJ2-1; CDR3: CASSEGTGGTRDEQFF; DNA: TGTGCCAGCAGTGAGGGGACAGGGGGCACTCGCGATGAGCAGTTCTTC
length: 14; D: NA; V: TRBV6-2/TRBV6-3; size: NA; J: TRBJ2-5; CDR3: CASSYPDYKETQYF; DNA: TGTGCCAGCAGTTACCCGGACTACAAAGAGACCCAGTACTTC
length: 13; D: NA; V: TRBV28; size: NA; J: TRBJ1-4; CDR3: CASSFNPINRAFF; DNA: TGTGCCAGCAGTTTCAACCCCATAAACAGGGCGTTTTTT
length: 15; D: NA; V: TRBV4-3; size: NA; J: TRBJ1-2; CDR3: CASSQDSNANYGYTF; DNA: TGCGCCAGCAGCCAAGATAGTAATGCTAACTATGGCTACACCTTC
length: 16; D: TRBD1; V: TRBV18; size: NA; J: TRBJ1-5; CDR3: CASSLTQGVAGQPQHF; DNA: TGTGCCAGCTCACTTACTCAGGGGGTAGCTGGACAGCCCCAGCATTTT
length: 15; D: NA; V: TRBV6-6; size: NA; J: TRBJ1-5; CDR3: CASVNRAPIYQPQHF; DNA: TGTGCCAGCGTAAACAGGGCGCCGATCTATCAGCCCCAGCATTTT
length: 13; D: NA; V: TRBV12-3/TRBV12-4; size: NA; J: TRBJ1-2; CDR3: CASTFDSTYGYTF; DNA: TGTGCCAGCACCTTCGACAGTACCTATGGCTACACCTTC
length: 17; D: NA; V: TRBV11-2; size: NA; J: TRBJ1-3; CDR3: CASSLGVLGSHGNTIYF; DNA: TGTGCCAGCAGCTTAGGGGTTTTAGGGAGCCATGGAAACACCATATATTTT
length: 16; D: NA; V: TRBV4-1; size: once; J: TRBJ1-4; CDR3: CASSLNPTSGITKLFF; DNA: TGCGCCAGCAGCCTTAACCCCACTTCAGGCATTACAAAACTGTTTTTT
length: 13; D: NA; V: TRBV12-5; size: NA; J: TRBJ2-7; CDR3: CASARRYSGEQYF; DNA: TGTGCTAGTGCCCGGCGATATTCGGGAGAGCAGTACTTC